The T cell receptor (beta chain) under discussion was sequenced for a study of blood T cell repertoires in COVID-19. Whole-study context: Some COVID-19 samples were acute and others convalescent; all came from the United States, Italy and Spain. PBMCs, B-cell-depleted T cells, or T cells were the source of the cDNA or gDNA that made up the material.

Per the study methods: Amplification with reference gene primers provided the estimates of nucleated cell counts. Using immunoSEQ multiplex PCR, the repertoire was profiled, and TCRdb retains in-frame clones only, with some absent. The DNA gave D and trimming, while V, J and clone size come from that table. The repertoire has around 190,000 clones, roughly 86% of them found once; the top ten carry around 1.5%. V was trimmed by 8 bases and J by 8 bases, leaving 12 bases between them. The CDR3 totals 10 residues. The V gene's germline CDR1 is DFQATT and CDR2 SNEGSKA (reference sequence). This rearrangement joins TRBV20-1 to TRBJ1-1; no firm D call. This clonotype was obtained from a man aged 18 to 35 with active or convalescent COVID-19. The specimen sequenced was peripheral blood. CDR3 in DNA: TGCAGTCCTACTGGACTCGAAGCTTTCTTT. Amino acids: CSPTGLEAFF.